The 25 T cell receptor beta chains listed next were all sequenced from one sample in a study of T cells after yellow fever vaccination. TCRdb ran MiXCR on the 5' RACE reads and lists one entry per CDR3 protein. This sample has some 99,000 distinct CDR3 sequences, with 5.8% found just once. Sequencing was performed on CD8+ T cells sorted from PBMCs, taken 10 days after the yellow fever booster vaccination. The receptors stem from a man aged 18 to 30 who received the YFV17D yellow fever vaccine.

This chain uses TRBV18 with TRBJ2-5; maybe TRBD2 (5 bases). This CDR3 spans 13 amino acids. V was pared by 7 bases and J by 5 bases, with 14 bases between. CDR1 is KGHSH, CDR2 LQKENI, per germline. The CDR3 protein is CASFPPGGETQYF. The CDR3 coding sequence is TGTGCCAGCTTCCCCCCCGGCGGGGAGACCCAGTACTTC.

This clonotype occurred many times. The CDR3 DNA is TGTGCCAGCAGCCCTCCTAGCGGGGGGGAGGATACGCAGTATTTT. It is translated as CASSPPSGGEDTQYF. This sequence joins TRBV7-9 and TRBJ2-3; 12 positions match TRBD2. Germline CDR1 and CDR2: SEHNR and FQNEAQ (reference sequence). The CDR3 has 15 amino acids. V gave up 5 bases and J gave up 6 bases; unmatched junction bases: 6. Combining the CDR3 with reference TRBV7-9 and TRBJ2-3 gives the whole variable domain DTGVSQNPRHKITKRGQNVTFRCDPISEHNRLYWYRQTLGQGPEFLTYFQNEAQLEKSRLLSDRFSAERPKGSFSTLEIQRTEQGDSAMYLCASSPPSGGEDTQYFGPGTRLTVL.

The V call is TRBV27, the J call TRBJ1-2; possible D gene TRBD1, 5 bases. Germline V gives CDR1 MNHEY, CDR2 SMNVEV (reference sequence). Trimming stripped 5 bases from V and 8 bases from J, with 18 bases between. CDR3 length: 14 amino acids. The CDR3 reads CASSLGGGMRGYTF. In DNA, the CDR3 is TGTGCCAGCAGTCTTGGTGGGGGGATGAGGGGCTACACCTTC.

The V call is TRBV12-3 or TRBV12-4, the J call TRBJ1-5; D might be TRBD1 (5 bases). Trimming cost V 7 bases and J 1 base, with 11 bases left between them. CDR3 length: 14 residues. This CDR3 is CASNWRGSNQPQHF. DNA for the CDR3: TGTGCCAGCAACTGGCGGGGCAGCAATCAGCCCCAGCATTTT.

In this sample, this clonotype turned up a few times. The genes are TRBV4-3 and TRBJ1-1, with 7 positions matching TRBD1. The CDR3 length is 17 residues. V shed 0 bases and J 3 bases; nucleotides not matched to a gene: 10. The germline V gene encodes CDR1 LGHNA and CDR2 YSLEER. The CDR3 nucleotides read TGCGCCAGCAGCCAAGAGGACAGGCGGGGTGGGTACACTGAAGCTTTCTTT. This codes for CASSQEDRRGGYTEAFF.

The genes are TRBV6-1 and TRBJ1-1, with D uncertain. The CDR3 is made up of 17 amino acids. Deletions cut 2 bases from V and 0 bases from J, with 16 bases between. From germline, CDR1 is MNHNS and CDR2 SASEGT. The CDR3 loop reads CASSERWVTGMNTEAFF. Written as DNA, the CDR3 is TGTGCCAGCAGTGAAAGGTGGGTTACGGGTATGAACACTGAAGCTTTCTTT.

This clonotype was counted at least ten times. This rearrangement joins TRBV4-2 to TRBJ2-1; D not certain. V was shortened by 4 bases and J by 5 bases, with 9 bases between the two germline ends. This CDR3 comprises 13 residues. Germline CDR1 LGHNA, CDR2 YNFKEQ. Written as DNA, the CDR3 is TGTGCCAGCAGCCCCCGACTGCACAATGAGCAGTTCTTC. This codes for CASSPRLHNEQFF.

The chain joins TRBV4-3 to TRBJ2-2, with 7 bases lining up with TRBD2. CDR1 and CDR2 from the germline V gene are LGHNA and YSLEER. The junction had 3 bases not matched to a gene; V was cut back by 0 bases and J by 5 bases. This CDR3 is 15 amino acids long. The CDR3 loop is CASSQDRGVTGELFF. DNA for the CDR3: TGCGCCAGCAGCCAAGATCGGGGGGTTACCGGGGAGCTGTTTTTT.

This sequence joins TRBV4-1 and TRBJ2-3, with TRBD1 matching 9 bases. The CDR3 spans 17 residues. Per the germline V gene, CDR1 is MGHRA and CDR2 is YSYEKL. Germline trimming cut 2 bases from V and 4 bases from J; bases unmatched to any gene: 10. The CDR3 DNA is TGCGCCAGCAGCCAACTGTGGGGACAGGGCAACGCAGATACGCAGTATTTT. It specifies CASSQLWGQGNADTQYF.

This clonotype was counted a few times. V and J are TRBV25-1 and TRBJ2-5; D not certain. The length of the CDR3 is 13 residues. Trimming removed 6 bases at V and 3 bases at J, with 11 bases between. Germline lookup yields CDR1 MGHDK and CDR2 SYGVNS. The CDR3 coding sequence is TGTGCCAGCAGGGGCTGGGAAAAAGAGACCCAGTACTTC. Translated, it gives CASRGWEKETQYF. The variable domain in full, with the rest retrieved from reference TRBV25-1 and TRBJ2-5, is EADIYQTPRYLVIGTGKKITLECSQTMGHDKMYWYQQDPGMELHLIHYSYGVNSTEKGDLSSESTVSRIRTEHFPLTLESARPSHTSQYLCASRGWEKETQYFGPGTRLLVL.

CDR3 in DNA: TGTGCCACCAGCAGCCAGCGGGGGCTCGAGACCCAGTACTTC. Translating it yields CATSSQRGLETQYF. This chain links TRBV15 with TRBJ2-5; TRBD2 matches 8 bases. The CDR3 totals 14 residues. V lost 3 bases, J lost 5 bases, and 5 bases stayed unmatched. Germline V gene sequence: CDR1 LNHNV, CDR2 YYDKDF (reference sequence).

V and J are TRBV15 and TRBJ2-1; D is perhaps TRBD1 (6 bases). Between the trimmed V and J ends, which lost 1 base and 7 bases, there was a span of 8 bases. The CDR3 covers 13 residues. From germline, CDR1 is LNHNV and CDR2 YYDKDF (reference sequence). The CDR3 DNA follows: TGTGCCACCAGCAGAGCCCAGGGGAATGAGCAGTTCTTC. Translating gives CATSRAQGNEQFF.

The chain combines TRBV25-1 with TRBJ1-5, with 7 positions matching TRBD1. The germline CDR1 and CDR2 sequences are MGHDK and SYGVNS. This CDR3 comprises 14 residues. The V gene end was trimmed by 6 bases and the J gene end by 6 bases; junction bases not matched to a gene: 8. The CDR3 DNA reads TGTGCCAGCAGGAAGACAGGGTCTCGTCAGCCCCAGCATTTT. Its protein is CASRKTGSRQPQHF.

V and J are TRBV4-3 and TRBJ1-3; tentatively, D is TRBD1 (6 bases). The germline CDR1 and CDR2 sequences are LGHNA and YSLEER. Trimming took off 5 bases at V and 0 bases at J, with 14 bases between the two ends. The CDR3 extends over 16 amino acids. The CDR3 spells CASSGRGGLSGNTIYF. The CDR3 DNA follows: TGCGCCAGCAGCGGACGTGGGGGGCTCTCTGGAAACACCATATATTTT.

This sequence joins TRBV12-3 or TRBV12-4 and TRBJ1-2, with a weak D call TRBD1 (5 bases). The germline V and J ends were trimmed by 7 bases and 8 bases, with 17 bases remaining between them. The CDR3 has 13 amino acids. The CDR3 spells CASTPGGGGGYTF. CDR3 in DNA: TGTGCCAGCACCCCGGGGGGGGGAGGCGGCTACACCTTC.

This clonotype turned up a few times. The rearrangement joins TRBV15 to TRBJ2-1, with D possibly TRBD2 on 5 matching bases. CDR3 length: 17 residues. The V gene's germline CDR1 is LNHNV and CDR2 YYDKDF (reference sequence). The V gene lost 3 bases and the J gene lost 10 bases, with 25 bases spanning the gap. CDR3 DNA sequence: TGTGCCACCAGCAGGATTACCCCTGGGGAGAGAGCAATGGAGCAGTTCTTC. It translates to CATSRITPGERAMEQFF. Supplemented by reference TRBV15 and TRBJ2-1, the full variable domain reads DAMVIQNPRYQVTQFGKPVTLSCSQTLNHNVMYWYQQKSSQAPKLLFHYYDKDFNNEADTPDNFQSRRPNTSFCFLDIRSPGLGDTAMYLCATSRITPGERAMEQFFGPGTRLTVL.

This clonotype was observed a few times. The chain links TRBV13 to TRBJ1-3; D gene uncertain. Germline CDR1 PRHDT, CDR2 FYEKMQ (reference sequence). V was clipped by 5 bases and J by 3 bases, with 11 bases between them. CDR3 length: 14 residues. The CDR3 DNA reads as TGTGCCAGCAGCGCACAAACCCTTGGAAACACCATATATTTT. Translation: CASSAQTLGNTIYF.

This clonotype was observed a handful of times. The genes are TRBV29-1 and TRBJ2-7, with D possibly called TRBD1 or TRBD2 (5 bases each). Deletions cut 6 bases from V and 3 bases from J, with 12 bases between. Germline V gives CDR1 SQVTM, CDR2 ANQGSEA. The CDR3 has 12 amino acids. The CDR3 bases are TGCAGCGTCGGGGACGGAAACTACGAGCAGTACGTC. It specifies CSVGDGNYEQYV.

The gene calls are TRBV6-2 or TRBV6-3 and TRBJ1-1; D is undetermined. CDR3 length: 13 residues. In germline, CDR1 is MNHEY, CDR2 SVGEGT. V gave up 5 bases and J gave up 8 bases, with 15 bases separating them. This CDR3 is CASSPTIRDEAFF. DNA for the CDR3: TGTGCCAGCAGTCCCACAATTCGCGACGAAGCTTTCTTT.

This clonotype was counted only a few times. The rearrangement uses TRBV6-2 or TRBV6-3 and TRBJ1-5; the D is unclear. V gave up 4 bases and J gave up 1 base, with 20 bases separating them. The CDR3 runs to 18 residues. CDR1 and CDR2 from the germline V gene are MNHEY and SVGEGT. CDR3 bases: TGTGCCAGCAGTTTGACACCGGGCTTCAGTAGCAGCAATCAGCCCCAGCATTTT. It is translated as CASSLTPGFSSSNQPQHF.

In DNA, the CDR3 is TGTGCCAGCAGTTACTCGATAACCGCCCCAGAGACCCAGTACTTC. As protein: CASSYSITAPETQYF. V is TRBV6-2 or TRBV6-3 and J is TRBJ2-5, with D unclear. Germline loops: CDR1 MNHEY, CDR2 SVGEGT. With 0 bases removed from V and 4 bases from J, the gap between germline ends came to 12 bases. CDR3 length: 15 amino acids.

This rearrangement joins TRBV12-3 or TRBV12-4 to TRBJ2-1; possibly TRBD2 for D (5 bases). The CDR3 loop spans 15 amino acids. V lost 8 bases to trimming and J lost 7 bases, with 21 bases between them. CDR3 in amino acids: CASDYRGYLRNEQFF. The CDR3 region has the DNA TGTGCCAGCGACTATCGGGGATATCTTAGGAATGAGCAGTTCTTC.

The chain uses TRBV10-2 and TRBJ2-5; 7 nucleotides line up with TRBD1. Per germline, CDR1 WSHSY and CDR2 SAAADI. Trimming took 6 bases from V and 0 from J; bases not matched to a gene: 4. The CDR3 is 14 residues long. The CDR3 sequence: CASSSRGYQETQYF. In nucleotides, the CDR3 is TGCGCCAGCAGCTCCAGGGGGTACCAAGAGACCCAGTACTTC.

This clonotype showed up just a few times. CDR3 region: CASSLPDGENSPLHF. The CDR3 DNA follows: TGTGCCAGCAGTCTTCCGGACGGGGAGAATTCACCCCTCCACTTT. This chain joins TRBV6-6 and TRBJ1-6; D remains ambiguous. The CDR3 runs to 15 residues. The V and J ends lost 5 bases and 7 bases respectively, with 15 bases between them. The germline V gene has CDR1 MNHNY and CDR2 SVGAGI (reference sequence).

This clonotype was detected a few times. The chain links TRBV6-5 to TRBJ2-5; unclear D gene. CDR1 is MNHEY and CDR2 is SVGAGI in the germline V gene. Trimming pared 7 bases from V and 5 bases from J, leaving 17 bases between. The CDR3 covers 14 residues. The CDR3 loop reads CASTTPMDGETQYF. The CDR3 coding sequence is TGTGCCAGCACCACACCCATGGACGGGGAGACCCAGTACTTC.